The 7 T cell receptor beta chains in this list originate from one sample, sequenced in a study of cytomegalovirus exposure and HLA in healthy donors. Both 60 Vbeta primers and 13 Jbeta primers went into the PCR. TCRdb keeps only in-frame clones here, not all; method: immunoSEQ multiplex PCR. The sample comprises some 130,000 clones, around 63% of which are singletons, and 1.5% to 2% rests with the top ten. Sequenced input: PBMCs. The receptor set was obtained from a human donor in good health.

In DNA, the CDR3 is TGCGCCAGCAGCTCCTCACAAAACTATGGCTACACCTTC. It specifies CASSSSQNYGYTF. The chain is built from TRBV5-1 and TRBJ1-2, with unresolved D. Germline CDR1 and CDR2: SGHRS and YFSETQ. Trimming cost V 3 bases and J 2 bases, with 8 bases left between them. The CDR3 spans 13 residues.

The V and J genes are TRBV7-2 and TRBJ2-5; TRBD1 matches at 8 bases. Germline V gene sequence: CDR1 SGHTA, CDR2 FQGNSA. V trimming: 5 bases; J trimming: 5 bases; junction bases outside the gene matches: 4. The CDR3 extends over 13 amino acids. The CDR3 DNA sequence: TGTGCCAGCAGCCGGGGACAGGCGGAGACCCAGTACTTC. Translation: CASSRGQAETQYF. Looking up the rest from reference TRBV7-2 and TRBJ2-5 gives the full variable domain: GAGVSQSPSNKVTEKGKDVELRCDPISGHTALYWYRQSLGQGLEFLIYFQGNSAPDKSGLPSDRFSAERTGGSVSTLTIQRTQQEDSAVYLCASSRGQAETQYFGPGTRLLVL.

The V and J genes are TRBV7-6 and TRBJ2-7, with a possible D match to TRBD2 (6 bases). With 2 bases removed from V and 0 bases from J, the gap between germline ends came to 11 bases. This CDR3 spans 15 amino acids. Germline V CDR1 and CDR2: SGHVS, FNYEAQ. Here the CDR3 DNA reads TGTGCCAGCAGCTTATATCCGGGAGTCTCCTACGAGCAGTACTTC. Amino acids: CASSLYPGVSYEQYF.

V gene TRBV5-6 combines with J gene TRBJ2-1; 11 bases line up with TRBD1. V shed 2 bases, J shed 8 bases, and the junction held 3 bases outside the gene matches. The germline CDR1 and CDR2 sequences are SGHDT and YYEEEE. The CDR3 loop spans 14 amino acids. The CDR3 bases are TGTGCCAGCAGCTTTGGACAGGGGGCATATGAGCAGTTCTTC. This sequence encodes CASSFGQGAYEQFF.

This chain links TRBV28 with TRBJ1-2, with 7 bases identical to TRBD1. Germline V CDR1 and CDR2: MDHEN, SYDVKM. V was pared by 5 bases and J by 5 bases, with 11 bases of the junction left unmatched. The CDR3 spans 15 residues. CDR3 amino acids: CASSRPRDRTYGYTF. The CDR3 nucleotides are TGTGCCAGCAGTAGGCCCCGGGACAGAACATATGGCTACACCTTC.

This clone was seen only once. The chain uses TRBV27 and TRBJ2-2, with TRBD1 matching 8 bases. This CDR3 has 14 amino acids. V lost 2 bases to trimming and J lost 7 bases; unmatched junction nucleotides: 3. The germline gives CDR1 MNHEY, CDR2 SMNVEV (reference sequence). This CDR3 is CASSLDRGGGELFF. The CDR3 region has the DNA TGTGCCAGCAGTTTAGACAGGGGAGGCGGGGAGCTGTTTTTT.

V and J are TRBV6-5 and TRBJ2-7; possibly TRBD1 for D (5 bases). Per the germline V gene, CDR1 is MNHEY and CDR2 is SVGAGI. This CDR3 comprises 16 residues. V lost 2 bases and J lost 1, with 15 bases in between. DNA for the CDR3: TGTGCCAGCAGTTACGCGCCAACAGGTGCTTCCTACGAGCAGTACTTC. Translating gives CASSYAPTGASYEQYF.